This passage covers 21 T cell receptor beta chains from one sample sequenced in a study of blood T cells in healthy people across ages. For the second PCR, which ran for 7 to 11 cycles, a sample-barcoded 5' primer and a J-beta primer mix were used. TCRdb re-called the 5' RACE reads with MiXCR, one entry per CDR3 protein. The sample has around 1,900,000 distinct CDR3 sequences, 35% to 50% seen once. Source material: blood. These receptor sequences come from a human donor in good health.

A few counts support this clonotype. This chain joins TRBV3-1 and TRBJ1-2; maybe TRBD1 (5 bases). Germline assignment: CDR1 LGHDT and CDR2 YNNKEL (reference sequence). The CDR3 totals 15 residues. The V gene lost 4 bases and the J gene lost 5 bases, with 17 bases spanning the gap. The CDR3 nucleotides read TGTGCCAGCAGCCGACAGAGCTGGGGGAGTTATGGCTACACCTTC. It is translated as CASSRQSWGSYGYTF.

This clonotype showed up many times. V gene TRBV5-1 combines with J gene TRBJ2-3; no clear D gene. The CDR3 is 16 amino acids. V lost 3 bases and J 2 bases, leaving 16 bases between the germline ends. Germline CDR1 reads SGHRS; CDR2 reads YFSETQ. The CDR3 reads CASSWARTADTDTQYF. The CDR3 DNA reads as TGCGCCAGCAGCTGGGCGCGGACGGCTGACACAGATACGCAGTATTTT.

This clonotype came up a few times. Sequence at one end of the junction differs from germline and may be a read error. This rearrangement joins TRBV6-1 to TRBJ1-2; weak D call: TRBD1 (5 bases). The CDR3 is made up of 13 amino acids. From germline, CDR1 is MNHNS and CDR2 SASEGT. This CDR3 is CASNELDNYGYTF. The DNA of the CDR3 is TGTGCCAGCAATGAACTGGACAATTATGGCTACACCTTC.

The V and J genes are TRBV7-2 and TRBJ2-5, with 9 nucleotides matching TRBD2. J gave up 4 bases and V 4 bases, and 7 bases lay outside the gene matches. The CDR3 consists of 15 residues. The germline gives CDR1 SGHTA, CDR2 FQGNSA. The CDR3 DNA follows: TGTGCCAGCAGCTCCGACCCGGGACTAGCAGAGACCCAGTACTTC. Its translation: CASSSDPGLAETQYF.

The V call is TRBV20-1, the J call TRBJ2-3; D is undetermined. Germline values: CDR1 DFQATT, CDR2 SNEGSKA (reference sequence). The CDR3 has 15 residues. V was shortened by 0 bases and J by 0 bases, with 10 bases between the two germline ends. CDR3 DNA sequence: TGCAGTGCTAGAGATCCCCGATCTAGCACAGATACGCAGTATTTT. Translated: CSARDPRSSTDTQYF.

This clonotype was counted between two and nine times. The chain combines TRBV7-3 with TRBJ2-1; D might be TRBD1 or TRBD2, each matching 5 bases. Germline V CDR1 and CDR2: SGHTA, FQGTGA. The CDR3 is 14 amino acids. Deletions cut 5 bases from V and 9 bases from J, with 17 bases between. CDR3 nucleotides: TGTGCCAGCAGCCCCGACGTGGGGACGGCTGAGCAGTTCTTC. Its protein product is CASSPDVGTAEQFF.

This clonotype was observed many times. The chain uses TRBV20-1 and TRBJ2-4, with 11 bases matching TRBD1. V dropped 6 bases and J dropped 6; count of bases not matched to a gene: 10. The CDR3 consists of 15 residues. From germline, CDR1 is DFQATT and CDR2 SNEGSKA (reference sequence). The CDR3 region has the DNA TGCAGTGCCAAACCCGGGACAGGGGGAAGAAACATTCAGTACTTC. It yields the protein CSAKPGTGGRNIQYF.

The chain joins TRBV20-1 to TRBJ1-5; maybe TRBD1 (5 bases). Germline V gene data show CDR1 as DFQATT and CDR2 as SNEGSKA (reference sequence). V shed 4 bases and J shed 8 bases, with 15 bases lying between them. This CDR3 spans 13 amino acids. Here the CDR3 reads CSANFGGEEPQHF. The CDR3 region has the DNA TGCAGTGCTAATTTCGGGGGAGAGGAGCCCCAGCATTTT.

The chain recombines TRBV10-2 with TRBJ1-5; possible D gene TRBD1, 6 bases. With 6 bases removed from V and 5 bases from J, the gap between germline ends came to 20 bases. Germline values: CDR1 WSHSY, CDR2 SAAADI. The CDR3 consists of 16 residues. The CDR3 region is CASRMAGGPPDQPQHF. The CDR3, as DNA: TGCGCCAGCAGAATGGCGGGGGGCCCCCCAGATCAGCCCCAGCATTTT.

In its sample, this clonotype was seen a few times. This chain uses TRBV10-3 with TRBJ2-7; possible D gene TRBD2, 5 bases. Trimming stripped 4 bases from V and 0 bases from J, with 13 bases between. CDR1 is ENHRY, CDR2 SYGVKD, per germline. The CDR3 loop spans 15 amino acids. CDR3 loop: CAISVDLASSYEQYF. DNA of the CDR3: TGTGCCATCAGTGTTGACTTAGCGAGCTCCTACGAGCAGTACTTC.

This clonotype came up a few times. The rearrangement links TRBV6-5 to TRBJ1-5; no reliable D call. There are 14 residues in the CDR3. V was pared by 3 bases and J by 2 bases, with 8 bases between. Germline CDR1 is MNHEY and CDR2 is SVGAGI. The CDR3, as DNA: TGTGCCAGCAGTTATTTTTACGGCAATCAGCCCCAGCATTTT. It translates to CASSYFYGNQPQHF.

This clonotype occurred a few times. This chain connects TRBV7-2 to TRBJ2-3; no reliable D call. V lost 4 bases, J lost 2 bases, and 7 bases lay in between. This CDR3 spans 13 amino acids. CDR1 is SGHTA and CDR2 is FQGNSA in the germline V gene. The CDR3 loop reads CASSSDHTDTQYF. As DNA, the CDR3 is TGTGCCAGCAGCTCGGACCACACAGATACGCAGTATTTT.

To note about this clonotype: One end of the junction is discordant with germline, which a read error may explain. The chain combines TRBV11-1 with TRBJ2-2, with D hard to call. The germline V gene encodes CDR1 SGHAT and CDR2 FQDESV (reference sequence). The CDR3 is made up of 12 amino acids. The CDR3 bases are TGTGCCGGCAGCTTTAACACCGGGGAGCTGTTTTTT. It codes for CAGSFNTGELFF.

A few counts support this clonotype. This chain joins TRBV4-3 and TRBJ2-5; TRBD1 matches 7 bases. Germline values: CDR1 LGHNA, CDR2 YSLEER. The CDR3 loop spans 16 amino acids. J gave up 2 bases and V 2 bases, and 8 bases lay outside the gene matches. The CDR3 DNA reads TGCGCCAGCAGCCAAAATCCCCCGGGACAGCAAGAGACCCAGTACTTC. Its translation: CASSQNPPGQQETQYF.

The chain joins TRBV6-2 or TRBV6-3 to TRBJ1-1; D is possibly TRBD1 (5 bases). Germline V gene sequence: CDR1 MNHEY, CDR2 SVGEGT. CDR3 length: 15 amino acids. V lost 8 bases to trimming and J lost 3 bases, with 19 bases between them. The CDR3, as DNA: TGTGCCAGCGAAGGGGTACCACAGGTGGACACTGAAGCTTTCTTT. Amino acids: CASEGVPQVDTEAFF.

V and J are TRBV5-1 and TRBJ1-1; D may be TRBD1 (6 bases). Germline V CDR1 and CDR2: SGHRS, YFSETQ. The CDR3 extends over 15 amino acids. With 1 base removed from V and 4 bases from J, the gap between germline ends came to 14 bases. This CDR3 reads CASSLTGRRGTEAFF. The CDR3 nucleotides read TGCGCCAGCAGCTTGACAGGGCGTCGGGGCACTGAAGCTTTCTTT.

V usage is TRBV7-6 and J usage is TRBJ1-1; unclear D gene. This CDR3 contains 14 residues. Trimming cost V 7 bases and J 1 base, with 13 bases left between them. Germline V gene sequence: CDR1 SGHVS, CDR2 FNYEAQ. CDR3 sequence reads: CASTPEGRNTEAFF. The CDR3 region has the DNA TGTGCCAGCACCCCGGAGGGCCGGAACACTGAAGCTTTCTTT. The full variable domain, with the rest looked up from reference TRBV7-6 and TRBJ1-1, is GAGVSQSPRYKVTKRGQDVALRCDPISGHVSLYWYRQALGQGPEFLTYFNYEAQQDKSGLPNDRFSAERPEGSISTLTIQRTEQRDSAMYRCASTPEGRNTEAFFGQGTRLTVV.

This clonotype has only a few counts. V gene TRBV20-1 combines with J gene TRBJ2-7; no reliable D call. V shed 0 bases and J shed 4 bases, with 10 bases lying between them. Germline loops: CDR1 DFQATT, CDR2 SNEGSKA (reference sequence). This CDR3 comprises 13 residues. The chain's CDR3 is CSARDEDGYEQYF. DNA for the CDR3: TGCAGTGCTAGAGATGAGGACGGGTACGAGCAGTACTTC.

This sequence joins TRBV28 and TRBJ1-1; no clear D. The CDR3 extends over 16 amino acids. V was shortened by 1 base and J by 2 bases, with 14 bases between the two germline ends. Per the germline V gene, CDR1 is MDHEN and CDR2 is SYDVKM. CDR3 amino acids: CASSLYPVQINTEAFF. CDR3 nucleotide sequence: TGTGCCAGCAGTTTATACCCAGTACAAATAAACACTGAAGCTTTCTTT.

The V and J genes are TRBV11-2 and TRBJ2-1; D gene uncertain. This CDR3 is built from 13 residues. Germline values: CDR1 SGHAT, CDR2 FQNNGV. V was shortened by 1 base and J by 9 bases, with 10 bases between the two germline ends. As DNA, the CDR3 is TGTGCCAGCAGCTTAGCGGTGTTGGGTGAGCAGTTCTTC. Amino acids: CASSLAVLGEQFF.

In its sample, this clonotype was seen a few times. The rearrangement joins TRBV29-1 to TRBJ2-3; D gene ambiguous. Germline-derived CDR1 and CDR2 are SQVTM and ANQGSEA. This CDR3 comprises 12 residues. Between the trimmed V and J ends, which lost 3 bases and 4 bases, there was a span of 8 bases. The CDR3 bases are TGCAGCGTTGATAGAGGTGCAGATACGCAGTATTTT. Translating gives CSVDRGADTQYF.